The next 3 T cell receptor beta chains were all read from a single sample in a study of blood T cells in healthy people across ages. A J-beta primer mix and a sample-barcoded 5' primer were used in a second PCR of about 7 to 12 cycles. From the 5' RACE reads, TCRdb called clonotypes with MiXCR, one entry per CDR3 protein. The sample holds some 1,000,000 distinct CDR3 sequences; 25% are singletons and the top ten take 0.65% to 0.95%. These data also featured in a second study, about T cells of mothers and their children.

Input material: blood. These TCRs come from a girl aged 2 to 10 in good health.

V gene TRBV4-3 combines with J gene TRBJ1-2; D gene ambiguous. Looked up from germline, CDR1 is LGHNA and CDR2 is YSLEER. This CDR3 comprises 15 residues. The germline V and J ends were trimmed by 1 base and 6 bases, with 15 bases remaining between them. DNA for the CDR3: TGCGCCAGCAGCCAAGTACCCAGCCTGATGAATGGCTACACCTTC. This encodes CASSQVPSLMNGYTF.

V is TRBV12-3 or TRBV12-4 and J is TRBJ1-2; 7 positions match TRBD1. With 7 bases clipped from V and 3 bases from J, the junction kept 8 bases outside the gene matches. The CDR3 contains 14 residues. CDR3 amino acids: CASTPGQSYYGYTF. For the CDR3, the DNA is TGTGCCAGCACCCCGGGACAGTCCTACTATGGCTACACCTTC.

This clonotype was detected only once. The rearrangement uses TRBV28 and TRBJ1-5; TRBD1 is a possible D gene (6 bases). Germline CDR1 MDHEN, CDR2 SYDVKM. The CDR3 consists of 16 residues. Trimming took 4 bases from V and 3 from J, leaving 16 bases between them. The CDR3 loop is CASSSPSDRLNQPQHF. The CDR3, as DNA: TGTGCCAGCAGTTCCCCCTCCGACAGGCTCAATCAGCCCCAGCATTTT.